This TCR beta chain was obtained from a study of blood T cells in healthy people across ages. There are 12 residues in the CDR3. Germline assignment: CDR1 LNHDA and CDR2 SQIVND (reference sequence). Every donor gave around 10 milliliters of peripheral blood. Primers used in a second PCR of roughly 6 to 12 cycles were a sample-barcoded 5' primer and a J-beta primer mix. TCRdb passed the 5' RACE reads through MiXCR, listing each CDR3 protein once. The table has some 640,000 distinct CDR3 sequences, 45% to 50% seen once. Worth noting for this clonotype: Its antigen remains unidentified.

General study results and limits: Changes in expanded clonotypes were possibly confounded, as the CMV status of donors was unknown.

The chain combines TRBV19 with TRBJ2-1; TRBD2 is a possible D gene (6 bases). The better agreement between TRBJ2-7 and the DNA end casts doubt on the J call. This TCR came from a woman aged 55-70 years in good health. What was sequenced was blood. The CDR3, as DNA: TGTGCCAGTACGGGCGGGACCTACGAGCAGTACTTC. As protein: CASTGGTYEQYF.